The 3 T cell receptor beta chains presented below share a single source sample, sequenced in a study of T cell repertoires in cytomegalovirus infection. Each CDR3 protein gets one entry after TCRdb re-called the reads with MiXCR. The data show fewer than 850,000 distinct CDR3 sequences, almost 30% seen once. The antigens of these receptors remain unknown. Sequencing used cultured CD8+ T cells from PBMCs, obtained from culture after CMV antigen stimulation. These receptors originate from a human donor in good health (CMV status not recorded). Some clones in this sample may be carry-over from other donors' samples.

Concerning this clonotype: A single base separates this from a much larger clone, so it may be a read error. The chain is built from TRBV6-5 and TRBJ2-7; TRBD1 aligns across 11 bases. Germline assignment: CDR1 MNHEY and CDR2 SVGAGI. This CDR3 is built from 14 residues. J was trimmed by 3 bases and V by 6 bases; bases with no gene match: 4. CDR3 sequence: CASSYGTGGYEQYF. CDR3 coding DNA: TGTGCCAGCAGCTACGGGACAGGGGGCTACGAGCAGTACTTC.

This clonotype turned up a few times. The chain employs TRBV7-6 and TRBJ2-1; D unclear. Looked up from germline, CDR1 is SGHVS and CDR2 is FNYEAQ. The CDR3 is 15 amino acids. V lost 1 base and J 3 bases, leaving 10 bases between the germline ends. The CDR3 protein is CASSLGDSLYNEQFF. CDR3 bases: TGTGCCAGCAGCTTAGGAGACTCCCTCTACAATGAGCAGTTCTTC. The entire variable domain, with the rest obtained from reference TRBV7-6 and TRBJ2-1, is as follows: GAGVSQSPRYKVTKRGQDVALRCDPISGHVSLYWYRQALGQGPEFLTYFNYEAQQDKSGLPNDRFSAERPEGSISTLTIQRTEQRDSAMYRCASSLGDSLYNEQFFGPGTRLTVL.

V is TRBV6-5 and J is TRBJ1-1; D uncertain. V was clipped by 1 base and J by 1 base, with 4 bases between them. The CDR3 length is 13 residues. Germline CDR1 and CDR2: MNHEY and SVGAGI. CDR3 DNA sequence: TGTGCCAGCAGTTACTACGCGAACACTGAAGCTTTCTTT. Its translation is CASSYYANTEAFF.